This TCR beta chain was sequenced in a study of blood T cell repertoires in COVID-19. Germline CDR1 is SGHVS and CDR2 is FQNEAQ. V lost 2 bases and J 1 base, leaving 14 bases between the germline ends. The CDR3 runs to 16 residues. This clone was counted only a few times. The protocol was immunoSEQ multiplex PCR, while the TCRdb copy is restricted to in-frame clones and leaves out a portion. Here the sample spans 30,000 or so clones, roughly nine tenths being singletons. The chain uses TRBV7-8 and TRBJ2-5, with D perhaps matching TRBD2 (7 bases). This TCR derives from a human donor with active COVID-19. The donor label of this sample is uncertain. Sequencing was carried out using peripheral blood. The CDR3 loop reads CASSLLGEGGQETQYF. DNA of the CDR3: TGTGCCAGCAGCTTATTGGGGGAGGGGGGCCAAGAGACCCAGTACTTC.